Below are 25 T cell receptor beta chains sequenced from a single sample in a study of T cells after yellow fever vaccination. TCRdb used MiXCR to reprocess the 5' RACE reads, holding one entry per CDR3 protein. The table has 620,000 or so distinct CDR3 sequences, 17% seen once. The sample consisted of PBMCs, taken 5 days after the first yellow fever vaccination. These receptors were obtained from a man in his late teens or twenties who received the YFV17D yellow fever vaccine.

The chain recombines TRBV7-9 with TRBJ2-3; D unresolved. V lost 4 bases to trimming and J lost 4 bases, with 18 bases between them. Germline V CDR1 and CDR2: SEHNR, FQNEAQ (reference sequence). The CDR3 covers 16 residues. DNA of the CDR3: TGTGCCAGCAGCTCCATACTCGCGGCCCGTTCAGATACGCAGTATTTT. It translates to CASSSILAARSDTQYF.

This clonotype was detected only a few times. This rearrangement joins TRBV20-1 to TRBJ1-6, with D hard to call. CDR1 DFQATT and CDR2 SNEGSKA come from the germline V gene (reference sequence). The CDR3 runs to 16 residues. V was cut by 0 bases and J by 0 bases, with 9 bases left in between. The CDR3 loop reads CSAREDLSSYNSPLHF. CDR3 DNA: TGCAGTGCTAGAGAAGATCTGAGCTCCTATAATTCACCCCTCCACTTT.

The V call is TRBV5-1, the J call TRBJ2-3, with TRBD2 as a possible D gene (7 bases). The germline CDR1 and CDR2 sequences are SGHRS and YFSETQ. CDR3 size: 14 residues. V shed 5 bases and J shed 6 bases, with 16 bases lying between them. The CDR3 bases are TGCGCCAGCAGGGTTGGGGGGGCCGCTGATACGCAGTATTTT. Protein product: CASRVGGAADTQYF.

This clonotype came up a few times. The chain combines TRBV6-2 or TRBV6-3 with TRBJ1-5, with TRBD1 identical over 7 bases. The CDR3 covers 15 residues. With 0 bases clipped from V and 5 bases from J, the junction kept 4 bases outside the gene matches. The germline CDR1 and CDR2 sequences are MNHEY and SVGEGT. CDR3 nucleotides: TGTGCCAGCAGTTACTCGACAGGGTCCTATCAGCCCCAGCATTTT. Its protein product is CASSYSTGSYQPQHF.

This clonotype was observed a few times. The chain uses TRBV20-1 and TRBJ1-1, with D possibly matching TRBD1 (5 bases). CDR1 DFQATT and CDR2 SNEGSKA come from the germline V gene (reference sequence). The CDR3 covers 13 residues. V lost 0 bases and J lost 10, with 15 bases in between. The CDR3 DNA reads as TGCAGTGCTAGAGAGGGTAGCTTGGGGGGAGCTTTCTTT. Protein: CSAREGSLGGAFF.

This rearrangement joins TRBV4-3 to TRBJ1-3; 7 nucleotides match TRBD1. The CDR3 covers 16 residues. The J segment lost 2 bases and the V segment lost 0 bases, leaving 4 bases of the junction unmatched. Germline CDR1 reads LGHNA; CDR2 reads YSLEER. The DNA of the CDR3 is TGCGCCAGCAGCCAAGACACAGGGGAAACTGGAAACACCATATATTTT. This translates into CASSQDTGETGNTIYF.

The table lists this clonotype with a few counts. The chain carries TRBV10-2 and TRBJ1-2, with no clear D. This CDR3 comprises 13 residues. Looked up from germline, CDR1 is WSHSY and CDR2 is SAAADI. V lost 0 bases, J lost 6 bases, and 8 bases lay in between. In DNA form, the CDR3 reads TGCGCCAGCAGTGAGTCTCGGACGGATGGCTACACCTTC. Protein sequence: CASSESRTDGYTF.

This clonotype was seen more than once but under ten times. This rearrangement joins TRBV4-3 to TRBJ1-1; D is undetermined. CDR1 is LGHNA and CDR2 is YSLEER in the germline V gene. CDR3 length: 14 amino acids. V lost 5 bases and J lost 4, with 14 bases in between. CDR3 nucleotides: TGCGCCAGCAGCTATGGACCCGCGGTCACTGAAGCTTTCTTT. Encoded protein: CASSYGPAVTEAFF.

This clonotype was counted between two and nine times. The genes are TRBV28 and TRBJ2-3; D not certain. Germline loops: CDR1 MDHEN, CDR2 SYDVKM. Deletions cut 10 bases from V and 4 bases from J, with 15 bases between. The CDR3 runs 13 residues. The CDR3 bases are TGTGCCATAAGCTGGGGTGCATCAGATACGCAGTATTTT. This sequence encodes CAISWGASDTQYF.

The chain couples TRBV12-3 or TRBV12-4 to TRBJ2-7; 8 nucleotides agree with TRBD1. The CDR3 covers 13 residues. Germline trimming cut 6 bases from V and 3 bases from J; bases unmatched to any gene: 4. DNA for the CDR3: TGTGCCAGCAGCTGGACAGGGAACTACGAGCAGTACTTC. Residues: CASSWTGNYEQYF.

This sequence joins TRBV30 and TRBJ1-2; no reliable D call. In germline, CDR1 is GTSNPN, CDR2 SVGIG (reference sequence). V lost 0 bases and J 6 bases, leaving 11 bases between the germline ends. The CDR3 spans 13 residues. The CDR3 DNA reads TGTGCCTGGAGTGTAGGGCAGGTGGATGGCTACACCTTC. It translates to CAWSVGQVDGYTF.

V usage is TRBV7-9 and J usage is TRBJ1-2; 11 bases fit TRBD1. V lost 5 bases, J lost 3 bases, and 8 bases stayed unmatched. Germline V gene data show CDR1 as SEHNR and CDR2 as FQNEAQ (reference sequence). The CDR3 extends over 16 amino acids. CDR3 amino acids: CASSRTGGAEHYGYTF. The CDR3 nucleotides read TGTGCCAGCAGCCGGACAGGGGGCGCAGAACACTATGGCTACACCTTC.

This clonotype was seen a handful of times. The rearrangement uses TRBV6-1 and TRBJ1-5; possible D gene TRBD1, 5 bases. From germline, CDR1 is MNHNS and CDR2 SASEGT. This CDR3 is 15 amino acids long. Trimming stripped 6 bases from V and 1 base from J, with 13 bases between. As DNA, the CDR3 is TGTGCCAGCAGCTTGTTCGGGACGAGCAATCAGCCCCAGCATTTT. It specifies CASSLFGTSNQPQHF.

V and J are TRBV4-1 and TRBJ2-1; D unclear. V gave up 1 base and J gave up 5 bases, with 9 bases separating them. The CDR3 sequence is 14 residues long. The germline gives CDR1 MGHRA, CDR2 YSYEKL. The CDR3 region is CASSQGRGDNEQFF. The CDR3 DNA reads TGCGCCAGCAGCCAAGGGCGTGGCGACAATGAGCAGTTCTTC.

The genes are TRBV11-2 and TRBJ1-2; D not certain. Germline lookup yields CDR1 SGHAT and CDR2 FQNNGV. The CDR3 extends over 13 amino acids. V was shortened by 5 bases and J by 8 bases, with 15 bases between the two germline ends. The CDR3 nucleotides are TGTGCCAGCAGCCCCCTTGGTTCGTTGGGCTACACCTTC. Translating gives CASSPLGSLGYTF.

The J gene is TRBJ2-7, the V gene TRBV19, with 10 bases matching TRBD1. The V gene's germline CDR1 is LNHDA and CDR2 SQIVND (reference sequence). There are 15 residues in the CDR3. V lost 5 bases, J lost 2 bases, and 6 bases stayed unmatched. For the CDR3, the DNA is TGTGCCAGTAGTCGTGGACAGGGGGACCCCTACGAGCAGTACTTC. Its protein product is CASSRGQGDPYEQYF.

This clonotype showed up just a few times. CDR3 amino acids: CSARVGTETDTQYF. The CDR3 DNA follows: TGCAGTGCTAGAGTGGGCACAGAGACAGATACGCAGTATTTT. The rearrangement links TRBV20-1 to TRBJ2-3; D not certain. This CDR3 contains 14 residues. The V end lost 1 base, the J end lost 3 bases, and 11 bases lay between the germline ends. Looked up from germline, CDR1 is DFQATT and CDR2 is SNEGSKA (reference sequence).

The V and J genes are TRBV6-2 or TRBV6-3 and TRBJ1-2; D is undetermined. V was clipped by 2 bases and J by 7 bases, with 14 bases between them. Germline CDR1 is MNHEY and CDR2 is SVGEGT. The CDR3 contains 14 residues. CDR3 DNA: TGTGCCAGCAGTTACGGGATTCTGGGCGGTGGCTACACCTTC. This encodes CASSYGILGGGYTF.

This chain uses TRBV12-3 or TRBV12-4 with TRBJ2-3, with 8 bases fitting TRBD2. The CDR3 totals 18 residues. After removal of 3 bases from V and 0 bases from J, the junction contained 11 bases not matched to a gene. The CDR3 sequence: CASSFWSGGALSTDTQYF. The CDR3 DNA follows: TGTGCCAGCAGTTTTTGGTCCGGGGGGGCCTTGAGCACAGATACGCAGTATTTT.

This chain uses TRBV7-6 with TRBJ1-3; D is unclear. This CDR3 is 15 amino acids long. Deletions cut 4 bases from V and 3 bases from J, with 13 bases between. The V gene's germline CDR1 is SGHVS and CDR2 FNYEAQ. CDR3 in amino acids: CASSSPGAFGNTIYF. CDR3 bases: TGTGCCAGCAGCTCCCCGGGAGCCTTTGGAAACACCATATATTTT.

This clonotype has more than one count but fewer than ten. The chain is built from TRBV27 and TRBJ1-3; D uncertain. Germline V gives CDR1 MNHEY, CDR2 SMNVEV (reference sequence). V was clipped by 4 bases and J by 6 bases, with 13 bases between them. The CDR3 is 14 amino acids. The CDR3 protein is CASSSRRGSNTIYF. The CDR3 DNA reads as TGTGCCAGCAGTTCACGGAGAGGATCAAACACCATATATTTT.

This clonotype was picked up a small number of times. V gene TRBV21-1 combines with J gene TRBJ2-5; the D call of TRBD1 is as the table states it, not checked on the DNA. TRBV21-1 represents a pseudogene. CDR3 length equals 15 residues. The CDR3 nucleotides are TGTGCCAGCAGCAAAGGGGGAACGGGGGGCGAGACCCAGTACTTC. Its translation: CASSKGGTGGETQYF.

This clonotype was counted between two and nine times. This chain links TRBV2 with TRBJ2-3, with TRBD1 as a possible D gene (6 bases). Germline V CDR1 and CDR2: SNHLY, FYNNEI. The CDR3 spans 14 residues. Trimming left V 7 bases short and J 0 bases short, with 11 bases between. CDR3 nucleotides: TGTGCCAGCAACAGGGAAACTAGCACAGATACGCAGTATTTT. Translation gives CASNRETSTDTQYF.

This clonotype appeared a few times. The chain joins TRBV7-9 to TRBJ2-7; D ambiguous. The V gene's germline CDR1 is SEHNR and CDR2 FQNEAQ (reference sequence). The V end lost 0 bases, the J end lost 5 bases, and 8 bases lay between the germline ends. The CDR3 runs to 13 residues. CDR3: CASSLATRDEQYF. The CDR3 DNA follows: TGTGCCAGCAGCTTAGCTACCCGCGACGAGCAGTACTTC.

A few counts support this clonotype. This chain links TRBV12-3 or TRBV12-4 with TRBJ1-2; possible D gene TRBD1, 5 bases. The V end was cut by 6 bases, the J end by 4 bases, with 15 bases between. The CDR3 spans 14 residues. CDR3 nucleotides: TGTGCCAGCAGCTTCGTGGGGGTTGGCTATGGCTACACCTTC. It specifies CASSFVGVGYGYTF.